The rows below give T cell receptor beta chains drawn from one sample of a study of blood T cell repertoires in COVID-19. Sequenced by immunoSEQ multiplex PCR; TCRdb stores in-frame clones only, minus some. The sample yields 70,000 to 100,000 clones, around nine tenths seen once. Specimen: peripheral blood. These receptors were obtained from a woman aged 55-69 years with COVID-19, enrolled during active disease. Each CDR3 is given with its conserved first and last residue. The order of the fields is clone size, V gene, J gene, D gene, CDR3 protein, CDR3 DNA. A D gene is named only where the DNA matches it firmly. For some rows the clone size is stated as once, few or many, or as a class when expanded; others skip it.

>once|TRBV7-9|TRBJ1-1|.
CASSLVLRGRDPEAFF
TGTGCCAGCAGCTTAGTTTTGAGGGGGAGGGACCCTGAAGCTTTCTTT
>.|TRBV7-8|TRBJ2-2|.
CATAGPANTGELFF
TGTGCCACCGCGGGACCAGCGAACACCGGGGAGCTGTTTTTT
>few|TRBV21-1|TRBJ1-2|.
CASSLEGSGYTF
TGTGCCAGCAGCCTAGAGGGTTCTGGCTACACCTTC
>.|TRBV30|TRBJ1-5|.
CAWNRDNNQPQHF
TGTGCCTGGAACCGGGACAACAATCAGCCCCAGCATTTT
>.|TRBV5-4|TRBJ1-4|.
CASSWEGPNEKLFF
TGTGCCAGCAGTTGGGAGGGACCTAATGAAAAACTGTTTTTT
>once|TRBV6-1|TRBJ1-4|.
CASSETRAQGEKLFF
TGTGCCAGCAGTGAGACCCGGGCCCAGGGAGAAAAACTGTTTTTT
>.|TRBV7-2|TRBJ2-2|.
CASSVDSPFNTGELFF
TGTGCCAGCAGCGTAGACAGCCCTTTCAACACCGGGGAGCTGTTTTTT
>.|TRBV10-1|TRBJ1-5|TRBD1
CAVRDRACQPQHF
TGCGCCGTCAGGGACAGGGCCTGTCAGCCCCAGCATTTT
>.|TRBV2|TRBJ1-5|.
CASSWGGLGQPQHF
TGTGCCAGCAGTTGGGGGGGGCTAGGTCAGCCCCAGCATTTT
>.|TRBV3-1/TRBV3-2|TRBJ2-3|.
CASSLVTDTQYF
TGTGCCAGCAGCCTAGTGACAGATACGCAGTATTTT
>.|TRBV5-1|TRBJ1-1|.
CASSAQASNTEAFF
TGCGCCAGCAGCGCACAGGCTTCGAACACTGAAGCTTTCTTT
>.|TRBV3-1/TRBV3-2|TRBJ1-5|.
CASSQAGGQSNQPQHF
TGTGCCAGCAGCCAAGCCGGGGGTCAGAGCAATCAGCCCCAGCATTTT
>.|TRBV3-1/TRBV3-2|TRBJ1-4|.
CASSQEAGGGRGKLFF
TGTGCCAGCAGCCAAGAAGCGGGGGGAGGAAGAGGAAAACTGTTTTTT
>.|TRBV3-1/TRBV3-2|TRBJ2-3|.
CASSTTGRSTDTQYF
TGTGCCAGCAGCACAACAGGGAGAAGCACAGATACGCAGTATTTT
>.|TRBV6-5|TRBJ2-7|.
CASRDSNSYEQYF
TGTGCCAGCCGCGACAGTAATTCCTACGAGCAGTACTTC
>.|TRBV5-6|TRBJ1-3|.
CASSLGGVGTIYF
TGTGCCAGCAGCTTGGGCGGGGTAGGCACCATATATTTT
>.|TRBV30|TRBJ1-2|TRBD1
CAWGLTGGAGGGYTF
TGTGCCTGGGGATTGACAGGGGGCGCAGGGGGTGGCTACACCTTC
>.|TRBV24-1|TRBJ2-2|TRBD1
CATSDPGQMNTGELFF
TGTGCCACCAGTGACCCGGGACAGATGAACACCGGGGAGCTGTTTTTT
>.|TRBV5-1|TRBJ1-1|.
CASSLGQRNTEAFF
TGCGCCAGCAGCTTGGGGCAGCGGAACACTGAAGCTTTCTTT
>.|TRBV7-3|TRBJ1-1|.
CASSLARVGTEAFF
TGTGCCAGCAGCTTAGCCAGGGTGGGGACTGAAGCTTTCTTT
>.|TRBV5-1|TRBJ2-7|.
CASSPPGIGEQYF
TGCGCCTCCTCCCCCCCGGGGATAGGTGAGCAGTACTTC
>.|TRBV7-9|TRBJ1-5|.
CASAGAGGNQPQHF
TGTGCCAGTGCCGGGGCGGGGGGCAATCAGCCCCAGCATTTT
>.|TRBV7-2|TRBJ2-3|TRBD2
CASSGIAGGTDTQYF
TGTGCCAGCAGCGGAATAGCGGGGGGCACAGATACGCAGTATTTT
>.|TRBV2|TRBJ2-7|.
CASEAQGGSYEQYF
TGTGCCAGCGAGGCGCAGGGGGGCTCCTACGAGCAGTACTTC
>.|TRBV9|TRBJ2-7|TRBD2
CASSVGGGVYEQYF
TGTGCCAGCAGCGTAGGCGGGGGGGTGTACGAGCAGTACTTC
>.|TRBV7-9|TRBJ2-7|TRBD2
CASSRGRGEYF
TGTGCCAGCAGCCGAGGACGGGGGGAGTACTTC
>.|TRBV10-1|TRBJ2-7|.
CAMPGGNDEQYF
TGCGCCATGCCCGGGGGTAATGACGAGCAGTACTTC
>.|TRBV9|TRBJ1-4|TRBD1
CASTPGQGNEKLFF
TGTGCCAGCACCCCGGGACAGGGAAATGAAAAACTGTTTTTT
>few|TRBV5-1|TRBJ1-2|TRBD1
CASSDTGGSGYTF
TGCGCCAGCAGCGACACAGGGGGCTCTGGCTACACCTTC
>.|TRBV7-2|TRBJ2-7|.
CASSFGRVREQYF
TGTGCCAGCAGCTTCGGGCGGGTAAGGGAGCAGTACTTC
>once|TRBV3-1/TRBV3-2|TRBJ2-1|.
CASSQQGGDEQFF
TGTGCCAGCAGCCAACAGGGGGGTGATGAGCAGTTCTTC
>.|TRBV7-9|TRBJ2-7|TRBD1
CASSPDTGGQGANYEQYF
TGTGCCAGCAGCCCCGACACCGGAGGACAGGGGGCAAACTACGAGCAGTACTTC
>.|TRBV5-1|TRBJ2-3|.
CASSLGGTPRDTQYF
TGCGCCAGCAGCTTGGGGGGGACACCACGAGATACGCAGTATTTT
>.|TRBV27|TRBJ2-2|.
CASSLARGWDTGELFF
TGTGCCAGCAGTTTAGCCCGGGGATGGGACACCGGGGAGCTGTTTTTT
>.|TRBV6-6|TRBJ2-2|.
CASSYRDTGELFF
TGTGCCAGCAGTTACCGGGACACCGGGGAGCTGTTTTTT
>few|TRBV5-1|TRBJ1-5|.
CASSLEGGQPQHF
TGCGCCAGCAGCTTGGAAGGAGGGCAGCCCCAGCATTTT
>.|TRBV15|TRBJ2-2|.
CATRVASGELFF
TGTGCCACCAGAGTTGCGTCCGGGGAGCTGTTTTTT
>.|TRBV18|TRBJ1-1|TRBD1
CASSPAAFITGENTEAFF
TGTGCCAGCTCACCAGCCGCTTTTATTACAGGGGAAAACACTGAAGCTTTCTTT
>.|TRBV10-3|TRBJ2-1|TRBD2
CAISEVAGGPNEQFF
TGTGCCATCAGTGAGGTAGCGGGGGGGCCAAATGAGCAGTTCTTC
>.|TRBV5-1|TRBJ2-1|.
CASSFRGANIYEQFF
TGCGCCAGCAGCTTTCGGGGGGCTAACATATATGAGCAGTTCTTC
>.|TRBV2|TRBJ2-3|TRBD2
CASRPSGGAGDTQYF
TGTGCCAGCAGACCCAGCGGGGGGGCCGGAGATACGCAGTATTTT
>.|TRBV7-3|TRBJ1-2|.
CASSLYPGDFYGYTF
TGTGCCAGCAGCTTATATCCTGGAGACTTCTATGGCTACACCTTC
>.|TRBV1|TRBJ2-2|.
CTSSQPPRLTNTGELFF
TGCACCAGCAGCCAACCCCCTCGGTTAACGAACACCGGGGAGCTGTTTTTT
>.|TRBV7-9|TRBJ1-5|.
CASTKGDSHREPQHF
TGTGCCAGCACCAAAGGGGATTCCCACAGGGAGCCCCAGCATTTT
>.|TRBV5-8|TRBJ2-2|.
CASSPYRVLNTGELFF
TGTGCCAGCAGCCCCTACAGGGTTTTAAACACCGGGGAGCTGTTTTTT
>.|TRBV5-1|TRBJ1-4|TRBD1
CASSRGQGEKLFF
TGCGCCAGCAGCCGCGGACAGGGCGAAAAACTGTTTTTT
>many|TRBV4-1|TRBJ2-7|.
CASSQDRYPSSYEQYF
TGCGCCAGCAGCCAAGATAGGTATCCTAGCTCCTACGAGCAGTACTTC
>many|TRBV7-6|TRBJ1-1|.
CASSLGELGATEAFF
TGTGCCAGCAGCTTGGGCGAATTGGGGGCCACTGAAGCTTTCTTT
>.|TRBV6-6|TRBJ1-6|TRBD1
CASSLSDRGLMYSPLHF
TGTGCCAGCAGTCTATCGGACAGGGGGCTCATGTATTCACCCCTCCACTTT
>.|TRBV6-6|TRBJ1-4|.
CASSPGVVNEKLFF
TGTGCCAGCAGCCCAGGGGTAGTCAACGAAAAACTGTTTTTT
>.|TRBV10-2|TRBJ1-5|.
CASCDFEGYGQPQHF
TGCGCCAGCTGCGACTTTGAGGGATATGGACAGCCCCAGCATTTT
>few|TRBV4-2|TRBJ1-5|.
CASSQEFDRINQPQHF
TGTGCCAGCAGCCAAGAATTCGACAGGATCAATCAGCCCCAGCATTTT